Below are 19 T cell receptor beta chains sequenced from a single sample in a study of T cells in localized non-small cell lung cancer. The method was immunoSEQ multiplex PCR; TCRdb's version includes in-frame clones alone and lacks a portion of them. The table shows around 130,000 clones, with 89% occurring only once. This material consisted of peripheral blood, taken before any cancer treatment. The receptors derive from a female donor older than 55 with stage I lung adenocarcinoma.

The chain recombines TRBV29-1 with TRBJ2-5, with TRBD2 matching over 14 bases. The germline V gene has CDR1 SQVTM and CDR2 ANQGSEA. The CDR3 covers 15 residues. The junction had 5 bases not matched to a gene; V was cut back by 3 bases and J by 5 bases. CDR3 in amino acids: CSVDPGLAGVETQYF. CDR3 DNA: TGCAGCGTTGACCCGGGACTAGCGGGAGTGGAGACCCAGTACTTC.

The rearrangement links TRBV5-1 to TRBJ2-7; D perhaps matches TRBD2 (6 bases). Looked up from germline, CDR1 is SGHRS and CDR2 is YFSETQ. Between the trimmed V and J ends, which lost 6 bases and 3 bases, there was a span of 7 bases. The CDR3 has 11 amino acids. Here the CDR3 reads CASTGSYEQYF. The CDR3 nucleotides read TGCGCCAGCACCGGGAGCTACGAGCAGTACTTC.

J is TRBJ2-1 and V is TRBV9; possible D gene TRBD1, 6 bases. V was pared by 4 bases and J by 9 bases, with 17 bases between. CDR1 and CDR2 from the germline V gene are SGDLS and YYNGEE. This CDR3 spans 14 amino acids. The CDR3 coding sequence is TGTGCCAGCAGCCCCGGCAACTTAGGGGGTGAGCAGTTCTTC. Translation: CASSPGNLGGEQFF.

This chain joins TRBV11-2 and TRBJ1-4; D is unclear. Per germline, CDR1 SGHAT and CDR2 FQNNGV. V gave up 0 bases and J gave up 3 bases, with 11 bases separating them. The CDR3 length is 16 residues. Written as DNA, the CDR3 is TGTGCCAGCAGCTTAGATCGGGCAGAGTCTAATGAAAAACTGTTTTTT. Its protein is CASSLDRAESNEKLFF.

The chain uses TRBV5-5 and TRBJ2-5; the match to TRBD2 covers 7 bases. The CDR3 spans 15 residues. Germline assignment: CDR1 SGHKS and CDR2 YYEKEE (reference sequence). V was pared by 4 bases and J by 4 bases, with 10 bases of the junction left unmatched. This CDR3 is CASSPEAGVGETQYF. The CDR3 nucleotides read TGTGCCAGCAGCCCCGAGGCGGGGGTTGGAGAGACCCAGTACTTC.

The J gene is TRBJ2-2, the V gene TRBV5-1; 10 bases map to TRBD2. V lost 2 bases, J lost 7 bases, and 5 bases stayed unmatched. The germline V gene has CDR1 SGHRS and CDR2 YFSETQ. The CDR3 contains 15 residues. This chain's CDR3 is CASSLKREGVGELFF. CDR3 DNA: TGCGCCAGCAGCTTAAAGCGGGAGGGCGTCGGGGAGCTGTTTTTT.

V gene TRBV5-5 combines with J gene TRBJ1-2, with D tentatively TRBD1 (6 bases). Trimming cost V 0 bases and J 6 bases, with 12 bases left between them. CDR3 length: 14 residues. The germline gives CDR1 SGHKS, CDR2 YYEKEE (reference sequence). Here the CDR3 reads CASSLGQGMDGYTF. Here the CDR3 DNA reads TGTGCCAGCAGCTTGGGTCAGGGGATGGATGGCTACACCTTC.

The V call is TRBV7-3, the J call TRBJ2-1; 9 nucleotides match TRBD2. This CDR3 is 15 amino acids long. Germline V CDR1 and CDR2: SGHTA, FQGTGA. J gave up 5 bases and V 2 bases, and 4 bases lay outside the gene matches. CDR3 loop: CASSLGLAGNNEQFF. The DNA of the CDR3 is TGTGCCAGCAGCTTAGGGCTAGCGGGGAACAATGAGCAGTTCTTC.

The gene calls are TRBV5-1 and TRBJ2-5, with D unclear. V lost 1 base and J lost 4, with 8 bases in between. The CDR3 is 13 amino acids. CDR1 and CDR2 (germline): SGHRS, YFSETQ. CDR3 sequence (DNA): TGCGCCAGCAGCTTGTGGTTAGTAGAGACCCAGTACTTC. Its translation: CASSLWLVETQYF. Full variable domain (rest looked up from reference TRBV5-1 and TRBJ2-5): KAGVTQTPRYLIKTRGQQVTLSCSPISGHRSVSWYQQTPGQGLQFLFEYFSETQRNKGNFPGRFSGRQFSNSRSEMNVSTLELGDSALYLCASSLWLVETQYFGPGTRLLVL.

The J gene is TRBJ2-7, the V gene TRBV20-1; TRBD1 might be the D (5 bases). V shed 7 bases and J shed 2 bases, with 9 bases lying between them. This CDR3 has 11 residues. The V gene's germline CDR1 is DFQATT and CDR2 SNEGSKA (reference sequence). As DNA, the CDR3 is TGCAGTGACCAAGGGGCCTACGAGCAGTACTTC. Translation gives CSDQGAYEQYF.

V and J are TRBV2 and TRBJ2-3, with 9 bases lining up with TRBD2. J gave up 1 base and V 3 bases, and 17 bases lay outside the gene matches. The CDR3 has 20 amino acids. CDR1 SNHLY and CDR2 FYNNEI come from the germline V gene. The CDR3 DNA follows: TGTGCCAGCAGTGATTTTAGCGGGAGATTAGGGTGGCTGCGCACAGATACGCAGTATTTT. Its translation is CASSDFSGRLGWLRTDTQYF.

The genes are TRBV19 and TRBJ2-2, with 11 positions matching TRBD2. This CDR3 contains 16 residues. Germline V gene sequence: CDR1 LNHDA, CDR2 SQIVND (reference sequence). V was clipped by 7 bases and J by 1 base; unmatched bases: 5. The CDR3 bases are TGTGCCAGTAACCCCGGGACTAGCGGGAACACCGGGGAGCTGTTTTTT. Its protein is CASNPGTSGNTGELFF.

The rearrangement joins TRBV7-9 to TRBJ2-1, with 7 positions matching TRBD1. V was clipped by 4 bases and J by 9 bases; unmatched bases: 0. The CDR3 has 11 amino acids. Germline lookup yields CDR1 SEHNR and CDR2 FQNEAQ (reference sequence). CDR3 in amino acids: CASSWTGEQFF. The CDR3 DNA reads TGTGCCAGCAGCTGGACAGGTGAGCAGTTCTTC.

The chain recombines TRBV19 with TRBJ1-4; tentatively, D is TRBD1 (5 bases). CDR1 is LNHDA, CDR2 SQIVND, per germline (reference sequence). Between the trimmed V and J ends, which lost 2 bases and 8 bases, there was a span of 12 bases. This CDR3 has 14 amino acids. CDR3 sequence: CASSISGSNEKLFF. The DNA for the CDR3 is TGTGCCAGTAGTATATCAGGGAGTAACGAAAAACTGTTTTTT. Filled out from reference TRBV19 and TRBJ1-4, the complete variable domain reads DGGITQSPKYLFRKEGQNVTLSCEQNLNHDAMYWYRQDPGQGLRLIYYSQIVNDFQKGDIAEGYSVSREKKESFPLTVTSAQKNPTAFYLCASSISGSNEKLFFGSGTQLSVL.

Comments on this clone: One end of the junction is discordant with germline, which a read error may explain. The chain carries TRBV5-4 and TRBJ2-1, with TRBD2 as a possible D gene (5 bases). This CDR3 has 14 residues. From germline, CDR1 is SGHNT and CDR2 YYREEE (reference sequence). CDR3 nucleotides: TGTGCCAGCAGTTTGGAGGCCTCCGCAAATGAGCAGTTCTTC. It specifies CASSLEASANEQFF.

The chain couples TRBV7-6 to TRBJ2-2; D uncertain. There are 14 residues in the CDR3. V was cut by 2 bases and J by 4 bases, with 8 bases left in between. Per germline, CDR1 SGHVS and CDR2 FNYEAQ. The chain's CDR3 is CASSLYDFTGELFF. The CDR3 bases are TGTGCCAGCAGCTTATATGACTTCACCGGGGAGCTGTTTTTT.

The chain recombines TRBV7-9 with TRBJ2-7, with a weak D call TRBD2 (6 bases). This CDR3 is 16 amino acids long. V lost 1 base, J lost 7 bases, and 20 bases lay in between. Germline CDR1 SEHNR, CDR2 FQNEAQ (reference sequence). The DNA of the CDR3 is TGTGCCAGCAGCTTAGAAGGGGCGGGACGGACCTTGGAGCAGTACTTC. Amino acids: CASSLEGAGRTLEQYF.

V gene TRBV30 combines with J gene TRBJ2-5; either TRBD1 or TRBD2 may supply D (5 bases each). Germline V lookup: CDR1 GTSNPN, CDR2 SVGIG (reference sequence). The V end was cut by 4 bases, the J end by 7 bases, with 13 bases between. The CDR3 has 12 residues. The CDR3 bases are TGTGCCTGGACAGCGGACATGCGGACCCAGTACTTC. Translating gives CAWTADMRTQYF.

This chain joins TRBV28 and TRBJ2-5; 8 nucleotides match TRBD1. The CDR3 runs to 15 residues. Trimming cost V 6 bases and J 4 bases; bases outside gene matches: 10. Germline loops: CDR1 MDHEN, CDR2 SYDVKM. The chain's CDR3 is CASSLPTGDGETQYF. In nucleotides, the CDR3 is TGTGCCAGCAGCCTGCCGACAGGGGATGGAGAGACCCAGTACTTC. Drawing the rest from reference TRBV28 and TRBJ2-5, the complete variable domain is DVKVTQSSRYLVKRTGEKVFLECVQDMDHENMFWYRQDPGLGLRLIYFSYDVKMKEKGDIPEGYSVSREKKERFSLILESASTNQTSMYLCASSLPTGDGETQYFGPGTRLLVL.